This T cell receptor (beta chain) is from a study of cytomegalovirus exposure and HLA in healthy donors. CDR1 is SGHVS and CDR2 is FNYEAQ in the germline V gene. The CDR3 loop spans 13 amino acids. The germline V and J ends were trimmed by 3 bases and 2 bases, with 7 bases remaining between them. Findings of the study overall: According to a later analysis, TCR clusters from the first cohort tended to co-occur in the 100 to 150 validation repertoires.

Using immunoSEQ multiplex PCR, the repertoire was profiled, and TCRdb retains in-frame clones only, with some absent. Altogether roughly 250,000 clones are present, around 87% being singletons, with the ten largest covering less than 1.5%. As for this clone: No antigen is known for it.

The TCR was taken from a woman in her twenties or thirties in good health and CMV-seropositive. This chain connects TRBV7-6 to TRBJ1-1, with D hard to call. The material sequenced was PBMCs. The CDR3 bases are TGTGCCAGCAGCTTGAGACTCAACACTGAAGCTTTCTTT. This encodes CASSLRLNTEAFF.